This TCR beta chain was found in a study of blood T cell repertoires in COVID-19. Study details: COVID-19 samples, acute and convalescent, were from the United States, Italy and Spain. In each case, the material was cDNA or gDNA derived from T cells, B-cell-depleted T cells, or PBMCs.

Source study methods: Scientists estimated how many nucleated cells there were by amplifying reference gene primers. Method: immunoSEQ multiplex PCR; TCRdb's copy keeps in-frame clones and lacks some. The V and J calls and clone size are taken from that table; D and trimming were inferred from the DNA. Of about 140,000 clones detected, roughly 80% appear once; the ten largest clones hold 4%. The sequencing sample was made of peripheral blood. The receptor's source is a woman between 55 and 75 years old with acute or convalescent COVID-19.

CDR3 loop: CASSLNQGRGTEAFF. CDR3 sequence (DNA): TGTGCCAGTAGTCTGAATCAGGGGAGGGGCACTGAAGCTTTCTTT. The genes are TRBV19 and TRBJ1-1; D possibly corresponds to TRBD1 (6 bases). Trimming took off 5 bases at V and 4 bases at J, with 17 bases between the two ends. This CDR3 contains 15 residues. CDR1 and CDR2 from the germline V gene are LNHDA and SQIVND (reference sequence).